This T cell receptor (beta chain) was profiled in a study of early stage breast cancer tumors. Overall study context: Invasive lobular carcinomas made up about 35% of the 12 ER+/PR+/HER2- tumors.

Assay: immunoSEQ multiplex PCR; the TCRdb copy retains only in-frame clones and omits some. The sample lists around 5,000 clones; about 70% were seen once. The adjacent normal breast tissue was taken roughly 1.9-4.5 cm from the tumor. The TCR was taken from a person in their sixties with breast cancer. Sequenced material: normal breast tissue next to the tumor.

CDR3 protein: CASSLSETMQETQYF. Written as DNA, the CDR3 is TGTGCCAGCAGCTTAAGTGAGACAATGCAAGAGACCCAGTACTTC. The V and J genes are TRBV11-2 and TRBJ2-5; D gene unclear. With 2 bases removed from V and 2 bases from J, the gap between germline ends came to 12 bases. This CDR3 contains 15 residues. CDR1 is SGHAT and CDR2 is FQNNGV in the germline V gene.